The clone carrying this TCR beta chain was seen ten or more times. The sample comes from a study of prognosis after radiotherapy for stage I lung cancer. Overall study context: Enrolled patients (around 13 men, roughly six women) had a median age of approximately 74 years and an age range of about 53 to 85 years.

For each of two time points, an approximately 6-milliliter draw of peripheral blood was taken. CDR1 and CDR2 (germline): MNHNS, SASEGT. This CDR3 has 13 amino acids. Deletions cut 8 bases from V and 4 bases from J, with 14 bases between. Multiplex PCR in two rounds served to amplify TCR beta CDR3 from genomic DNA. Gene-specific TRBV and TRBJ primers were used in PCR round one. Amplification in the second PCR round was performed with universal primers. Via MiXCR, TCRdb re-called the multiplex PCR reads, giving one row per CDR3 protein. Of tens of thousands of distinct CDR3 sequences listed, roughly 24% were seen once; the top ten hold less than 30%.

The sample consisted of PBMCs, taken before or after stereotactic body radiation therapy (not recorded which). The V and J genes are TRBV6-1 and TRBJ2-5; unclear D gene. This sequence was found in a donor over 45 with non-small cell lung cancer. The CDR3 DNA reads TGTGCCAGCCTTAGAGCCCTCGTAGAGACCCAGTACTTC. It yields the protein CASLRALVETQYF.